A single sample gave rise to the 17 T cell receptor beta chains below, sequenced in a study of cytomegalovirus exposure and HLA in healthy donors. It was with 60 Vbeta and 13 Jbeta primers that the PCR ran. Here immunoSEQ multiplex PCR was the method, and the copy in TCRdb shows in-frame clones only, minus some. The sample carries some 180,000 clones, 82% recorded once. Sample: PBMCs. The receptors were gathered from a woman aged 18-30 years in good health and CMV-seronegative.

The chain is built from TRBV27 and TRBJ2-7, with D hard to call. Germline CDR1 and CDR2: MNHEY and SMNVEV (reference sequence). This CDR3 region has 11 residues. Trimming removed 4 bases from V and 3 bases from J, with 4 bases in between. The CDR3 DNA reads TGTGCCAGCAGTTCCCTCTACGAGCAGTACTTC. It is translated as CASSSLYEQYF.

V and J are TRBV19 and TRBJ1-5, with 7 bases that match TRBD1. There are 16 residues in the CDR3. Germline V gene lookup returns CDR1 LNHDA and CDR2 SQIVND (reference sequence). V dropped 4 bases and J dropped 1; count of bases not matched to a gene: 7. This CDR3 is CASSTSQGISNQPQHF. In DNA form, the CDR3 reads TGTGCCAGTAGTACCTCACAGGGGATAAGCAATCAGCCCCAGCATTTT.

V usage is TRBV30 and J usage is TRBJ2-5; D perhaps matches TRBD2 (6 bases). Germline CDR1 reads GTSNPN; CDR2 reads SVGIG (reference sequence). Trimming pared 6 bases from V and 5 bases from J, leaving 13 bases between. The CDR3 is 12 residues long. The CDR3 coding sequence is TGTGCCTGCCGTCCTAGCGTGGAGACCCAGTACTTC. Translation gives CACRPSVETQYF.

The chain carries TRBV5-1 and TRBJ2-1; 12 nucleotides line up with TRBD1. This CDR3 spans 15 amino acids. Germline V CDR1 and CDR2: SGHRS, YFSETQ. After removal of 4 bases from V and 7 bases from J, the junction contained 6 bases not matched to a gene. The CDR3 spells CASSMGTGGGNEQFF. DNA of the CDR3: TGCGCCAGCAGCATGGGGACAGGGGGCGGTAATGAGCAGTTCTTC.

The chain combines TRBV5-1 with TRBJ1-4, with TRBD1 identical over 9 bases. The CDR3 sequence is 16 residues long. Germline CDR1 is SGHRS and CDR2 is YFSETQ. After removal of 5 bases from V and 4 bases from J, the junction contained 9 bases not matched to a gene. The CDR3 loop reads CASRPTSGQGNEKLFF. CDR3 sequence (DNA): TGCGCCAGCAGACCAACTTCGGGACAGGGTAATGAAAAACTGTTTTTT.

CDR3 sequence (DNA): TGTGCCAGCAGTGAAGGCGGGCGAGACACCGGGGAGCTGTTTTTT. It specifies CASSEGGRDTGELFF. This sequence joins TRBV25-1 and TRBJ2-2; a weak D match, TRBD2 (5 bases). The CDR3 contains 15 residues. V shed 2 bases and J shed 3 bases, with 10 bases lying between them. The V gene's germline CDR1 is MGHDK and CDR2 SYGVNS.

The rearrangement uses TRBV9 and TRBJ1-2, with D perhaps matching TRBD1 (6 bases). The germline CDR1 and CDR2 sequences are SGDLS and YYNGEE. This CDR3 has 15 amino acids. V was cut by 4 bases and J by 6 bases, with 19 bases left in between. The CDR3 sequence is CASSMGHPLSNGYTF. DNA of the CDR3: TGTGCCAGCAGCATGGGACACCCGTTGTCGAATGGCTACACCTTC.

The genes are TRBV27 and TRBJ2-7; 7 positions match TRBD2. This CDR3 contains 15 residues. The germline V gene has CDR1 MNHEY and CDR2 SMNVEV (reference sequence). The J segment lost 1 base and the V segment lost 3 bases, leaving 6 bases of the junction unmatched. The CDR3 protein is CASSLRRTSSYEQYF. DNA of the CDR3: TGTGCCAGCAGTTTGCGTAGGACTAGTTCCTACGAGCAGTACTTC.

The V and J genes are TRBV7-9 and TRBJ2-7; 7 nucleotides line up with TRBD1. V shed 5 bases, J shed 7 bases, and the junction held 5 bases outside the gene matches. From germline, CDR1 is SEHNR and CDR2 FQNEAQ (reference sequence). The CDR3 length is 12 residues. CDR3 amino acids: CASSKDRPEQYF. DNA for the CDR3: TGTGCCAGCAGCAAGGACAGGCCAGAGCAGTACTTC.

In DNA, the CDR3 is TGTGCCAGCAGCTTGACAGCCTATGGCTACACCTTC. Its protein product is CASSLTAYGYTF. The chain is built from TRBV7-2 and TRBJ1-2; TRBD1 might be the D (5 bases). The CDR3 extends over 12 amino acids. Germline CDR1 is SGHTA and CDR2 is FQGNSA. V dropped 3 bases and J dropped 4 bases, with 6 bases sitting between them.

This clone occurred once. The rearrangement links TRBV5-1 to TRBJ1-2; 7 bases are shared with TRBD1. Germline values: CDR1 SGHRS, CDR2 YFSETQ. The CDR3 extends over 15 amino acids. With V trimmed by 3 bases and J by 7 bases, 12 bases remained unmatched. The CDR3 region has the DNA TGCGCCAGCAGCTCCCTCCGAGGAGGGGGCGGTGGCTACACCTTC. Protein product: CASSSLRGGGGGYTF. The complete variable domain, with remaining parts taken from reference TRBV5-1 and TRBJ1-2, reads KAGVTQTPRYLIKTRGQQVTLSCSPISGHRSVSWYQQTPGQGLQFLFEYFSETQRNKGNFPGRFSGRQFSNSRSEMNVSTLELGDSALYLCASSSLRGGGGGYTFGSGTRLTVV.

The chain is built from TRBV2 and TRBJ2-7; TRBD1 agrees at 7 bases. V shed 8 bases and J 3 bases; nucleotides not matched to a gene: 19. CDR3 size: 17 residues. Germline V CDR1 and CDR2: SNHLY, FYNNEI. CDR3 coding DNA: TGTGCCAGCGGTACAGGGGCGGACTCTCCGAAGGTCTACGAGCAGTACTTC. Its protein product is CASGTGADSPKVYEQYF.

This rearrangement joins TRBV4-1 to TRBJ1-6; tentatively, D is TRBD1 (6 bases). V was shortened by 3 bases and J by 7 bases, with 19 bases between the two germline ends. CDR1 and CDR2 (germline): MGHRA, YSYEKL. The CDR3 loop spans 17 amino acids. The CDR3 spells CASSHPLGGLGNSPLHF. CDR3 nucleotides: TGCGCCAGCAGCCATCCATTGGGGGGGCTGGGGAATTCACCCCTCCACTTT.

This clone appeared once. The chain joins TRBV4-2 to TRBJ2-3; 7 bases align to TRBD2. Germline lookup yields CDR1 LGHNA and CDR2 YNFKEQ. The CDR3 consists of 17 residues. Unmatched junction bases numbered 17, after V lost 2 bases and J lost 9 bases. The CDR3 spells CASSQTPSGTGLWTQYF. In DNA, the CDR3 is TGTGCCAGCAGCCAAACACCCAGCGGGACCGGGTTGTGGACGCAGTATTTT.

The CDR3 sequence: CASSDSAAKPHEQFF. As DNA, the CDR3 is TGCGCCAGCAGTGATTCAGCGGCCAAGCCACATGAGCAGTTCTTC. The chain employs TRBV10-2 and TRBJ2-1; maybe TRBD2 (5 bases). V gave up 3 bases and J gave up 8 bases, with 17 bases separating them. This CDR3 has 15 residues. Per the germline V gene, CDR1 is WSHSY and CDR2 is SAAADI.

The gene calls are TRBV9 and TRBJ2-1; weak D call: TRBD2 (6 bases). Germline V gives CDR1 SGDLS, CDR2 YYNGEE. Between the trimmed V and J ends, which lost 4 bases and 0 bases, there was a span of 26 bases. The CDR3 covers 20 residues. This CDR3 is CASSPRDFPGALSSYNEQFF. The CDR3 DNA sequence: TGTGCCAGCAGCCCACGGGACTTCCCGGGAGCCTTGAGCTCCTACAATGAGCAGTTCTTC.

This chain connects TRBV5-5 to TRBJ1-1; tentative D call: TRBD1 (6 bases). The CDR3 spans 15 residues. Trimming removed 4 bases at V and 1 base at J, with 14 bases between. Germline V CDR1 and CDR2: SGHKS, YYEKEE (reference sequence). DNA of the CDR3: TGTGCCAGCAGCGACGGGACATTCACGAACACTGAAGCTTTCTTT. Amino acids: CASSDGTFTNTEAFF.